The entry that follows covers one T cell receptor (beta chain) sequence. Antigen unknown. These data originate in a study of T cell responses to AZD1222 COVID-19 vaccine. Study results and caveats: The donor group comprised mostly white British people and more females; the analysis possibly underestimated clonal diversity. Only after the peak T cell response were repertoires sampled.

Trimming removed 4 bases at V and 3 bases at J, with 10 bases between. The CDR3 length is 13 residues. CDR1 and CDR2 from the germline V gene are LNHDA and SQIVND (reference sequence). The repertoire was sequenced with immunoSEQ multiplex PCR; TCRdb's copy has only in-frame clones and lacks some. Here the sample spans 100,000 or so clones, roughly 90% being singletons. Sequencing used peripheral blood, obtained on day 0 of AZD1222 vaccination. The sequence was collected from an adult in good health. The V call is TRBV19, the J call TRBJ2-7, with D unclear. CDR3 nucleotides: TGTGCCAGTAGTAACAGAATCTTCTACGAGCAGTACTTC. It translates to CASSNRIFYEQYF.